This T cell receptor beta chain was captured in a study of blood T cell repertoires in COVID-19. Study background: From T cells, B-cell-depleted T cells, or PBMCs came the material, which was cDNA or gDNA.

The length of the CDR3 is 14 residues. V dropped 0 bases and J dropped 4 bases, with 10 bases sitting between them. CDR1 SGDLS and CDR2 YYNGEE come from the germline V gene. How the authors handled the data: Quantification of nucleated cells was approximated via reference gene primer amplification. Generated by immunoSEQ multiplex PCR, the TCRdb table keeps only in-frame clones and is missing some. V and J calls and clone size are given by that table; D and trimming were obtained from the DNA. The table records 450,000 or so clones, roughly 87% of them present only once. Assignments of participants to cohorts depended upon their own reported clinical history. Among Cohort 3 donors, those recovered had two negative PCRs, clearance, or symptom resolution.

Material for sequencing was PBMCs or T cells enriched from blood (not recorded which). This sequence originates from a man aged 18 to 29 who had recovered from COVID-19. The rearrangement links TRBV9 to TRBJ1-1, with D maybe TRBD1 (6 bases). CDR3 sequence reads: CASSVDSRGTEAFF. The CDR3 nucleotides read TGTGCCAGCAGCGTAGACTCCAGGGGCACTGAAGCTTTCTTT.